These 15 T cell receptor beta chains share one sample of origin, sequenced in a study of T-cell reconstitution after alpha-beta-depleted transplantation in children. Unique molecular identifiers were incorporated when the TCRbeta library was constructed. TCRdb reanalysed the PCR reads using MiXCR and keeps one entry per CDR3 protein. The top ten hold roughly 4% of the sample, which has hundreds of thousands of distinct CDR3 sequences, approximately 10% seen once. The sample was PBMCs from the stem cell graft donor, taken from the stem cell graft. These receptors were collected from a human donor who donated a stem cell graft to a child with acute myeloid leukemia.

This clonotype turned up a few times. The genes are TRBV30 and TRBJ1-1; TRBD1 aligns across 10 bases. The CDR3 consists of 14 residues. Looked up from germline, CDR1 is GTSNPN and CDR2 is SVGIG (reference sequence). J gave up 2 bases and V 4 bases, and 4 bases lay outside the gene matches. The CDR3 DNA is TGTGCCTGGAACGACAGGGGGCTTAACACTGAAGCTTTCTTT. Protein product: CAWNDRGLNTEAFF. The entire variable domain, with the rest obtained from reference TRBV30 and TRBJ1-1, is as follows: SQTIHQWPATLVQPVGSPLSLECTVEGTSNPNLYWYRQAAGRGLQLLFYSVGIGQISSEVPQNLSASRPQDRQFILSSKKLLLSDSGFYLCAWNDRGLNTEAFFGQGTRLTVV.

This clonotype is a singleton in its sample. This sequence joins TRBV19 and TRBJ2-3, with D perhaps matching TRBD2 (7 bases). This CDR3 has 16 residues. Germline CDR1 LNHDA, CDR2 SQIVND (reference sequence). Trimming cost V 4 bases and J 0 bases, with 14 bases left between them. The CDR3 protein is CASSNPGGASTDTQYF. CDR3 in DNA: TGTGCCAGTAGTAACCCTGGGGGGGCCAGCACAGATACGCAGTATTTT.

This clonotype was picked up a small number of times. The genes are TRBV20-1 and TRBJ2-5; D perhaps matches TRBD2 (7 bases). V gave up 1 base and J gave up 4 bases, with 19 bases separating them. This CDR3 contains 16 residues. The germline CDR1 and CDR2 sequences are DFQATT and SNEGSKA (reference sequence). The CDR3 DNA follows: TGCAGTGCTAGAGGCCCGAGACTAGGGGGGGTAGAGACCCAGTACTTC. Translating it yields CSARGPRLGGVETQYF.

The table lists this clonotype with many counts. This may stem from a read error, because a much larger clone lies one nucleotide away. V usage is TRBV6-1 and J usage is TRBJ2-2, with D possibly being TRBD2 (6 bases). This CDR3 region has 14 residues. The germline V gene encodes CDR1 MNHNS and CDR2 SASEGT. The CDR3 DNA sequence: TGTGCCAGCAGCGGGGGACTGGGCACCGGGCAGCTGTTTTTT. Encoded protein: CASSGGLGTGQLFF.

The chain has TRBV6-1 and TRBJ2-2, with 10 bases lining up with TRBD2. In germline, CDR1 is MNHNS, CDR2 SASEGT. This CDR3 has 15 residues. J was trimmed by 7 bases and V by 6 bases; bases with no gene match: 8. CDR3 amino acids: CASSPLAGAYGELFF. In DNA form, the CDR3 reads TGTGCCAGCAGCCCCCTAGCGGGAGCGTACGGGGAGCTGTTTTTT.

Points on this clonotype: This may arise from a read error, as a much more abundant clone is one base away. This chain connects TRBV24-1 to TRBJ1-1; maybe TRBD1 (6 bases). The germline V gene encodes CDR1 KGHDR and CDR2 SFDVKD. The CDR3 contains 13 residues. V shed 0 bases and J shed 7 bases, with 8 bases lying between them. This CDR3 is CATSDLTGSEAFF. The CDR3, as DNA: TGTGCCACCAGTGATTTGACAGGGAGTGAAGCTTTCTTT.

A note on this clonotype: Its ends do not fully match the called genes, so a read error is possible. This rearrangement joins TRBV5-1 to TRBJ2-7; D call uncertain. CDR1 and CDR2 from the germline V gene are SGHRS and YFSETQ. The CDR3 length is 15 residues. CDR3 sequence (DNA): TGCGTCAGCAGCTTGGCTTGGCGGATGGGGTACGAGCAGTACTTC. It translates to CVSSLAWRMGYEQYF.

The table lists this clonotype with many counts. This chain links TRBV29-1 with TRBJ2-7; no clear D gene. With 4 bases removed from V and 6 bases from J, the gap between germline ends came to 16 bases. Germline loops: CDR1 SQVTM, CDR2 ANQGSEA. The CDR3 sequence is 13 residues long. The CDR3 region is CSVVSGLGPEQYF. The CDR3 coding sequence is TGCAGCGTTGTCTCGGGCTTGGGTCCCGAGCAGTACTTC.

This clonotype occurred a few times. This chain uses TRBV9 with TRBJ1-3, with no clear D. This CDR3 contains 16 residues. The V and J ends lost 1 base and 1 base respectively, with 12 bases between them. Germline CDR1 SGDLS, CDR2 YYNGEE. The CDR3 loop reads CASSVSLGSSGNTIYF. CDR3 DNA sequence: TGTGCCAGCAGCGTAAGTCTCGGGAGTTCTGGAAACACCATATATTTT.

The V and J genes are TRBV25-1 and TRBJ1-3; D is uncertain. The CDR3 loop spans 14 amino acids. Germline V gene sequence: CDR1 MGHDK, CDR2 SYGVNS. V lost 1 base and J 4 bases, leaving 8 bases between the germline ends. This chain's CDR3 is CASSEFRTGNTIYF. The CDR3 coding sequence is TGTGCCAGCAGTGAATTTAGGACCGGAAACACCATATATTTT.

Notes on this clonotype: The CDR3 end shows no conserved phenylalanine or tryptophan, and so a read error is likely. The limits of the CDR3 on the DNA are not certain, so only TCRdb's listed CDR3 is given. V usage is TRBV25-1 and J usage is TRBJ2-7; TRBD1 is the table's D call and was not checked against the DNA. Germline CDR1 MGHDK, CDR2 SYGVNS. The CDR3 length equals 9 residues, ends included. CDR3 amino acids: CASRAQTGR.

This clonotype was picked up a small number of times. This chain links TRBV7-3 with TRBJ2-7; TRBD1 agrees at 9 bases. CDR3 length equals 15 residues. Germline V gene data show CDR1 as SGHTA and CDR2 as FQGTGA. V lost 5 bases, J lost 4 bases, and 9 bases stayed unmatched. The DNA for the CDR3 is TGTGCCAGCAGCCCCGGGACAGGGTTCCCATACGAGCAGTACTTC. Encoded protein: CASSPGTGFPYEQYF.

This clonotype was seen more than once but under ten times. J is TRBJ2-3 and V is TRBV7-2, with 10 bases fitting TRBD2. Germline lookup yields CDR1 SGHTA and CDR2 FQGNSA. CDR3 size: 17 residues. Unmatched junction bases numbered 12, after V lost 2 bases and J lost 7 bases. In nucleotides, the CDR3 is TGTGCCAGCAGCTTACTCGGGCTAGCGGGAGAGTGGTATACGCAGTATTTT. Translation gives CASSLLGLAGEWYTQYF.

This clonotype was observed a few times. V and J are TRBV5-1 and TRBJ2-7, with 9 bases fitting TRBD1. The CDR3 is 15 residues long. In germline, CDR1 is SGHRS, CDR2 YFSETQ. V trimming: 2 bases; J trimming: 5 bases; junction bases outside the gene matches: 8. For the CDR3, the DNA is TGCGCCAGCAGCTTCACCGGGACAGGGAACCACGAGCAGTACTTC. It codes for CASSFTGTGNHEQYF.

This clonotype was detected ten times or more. This CDR3 is CSVVVRGPTGELFF. DNA for the CDR3: TGCAGCGTTGTTGTCAGGGGGCCGACCGGGGAGCTGTTTTTT. V gene TRBV29-1 combines with J gene TRBJ2-2; 8 bases align to TRBD1. The CDR3 loop spans 14 amino acids. Germline V lookup: CDR1 SQVTM, CDR2 ANQGSEA. Germline trimming cut 4 bases from V and 5 bases from J; bases unmatched to any gene: 6.